The rows below give T cell receptor beta chains drawn from one sample of a study of Ad26.COV2.S vaccination and SARS-CoV-2 variants. The protocol was immunoSEQ multiplex PCR, while the TCRdb copy is restricted to in-frame clones and leaves out a portion. The sample yields roughly 380,000 clones, 92% seen once. This material consisted of peripheral blood, taken after recovery from COVID-19. These receptors came from a human donor who had recovered from COVID-19. CDR3s include the opening cysteine and the closing phenylalanine or tryptophan. A D gene is named only where the DNA matches it firmly. A clone size is listed for some rows: how often the clone was seen (once, few, many), or a class if it is expanded.

V gene: TRBV9; D gene: .; clone size: .; CDR3 length: 15; J gene: TRBJ1-1; CDR3 protein: CASSVVSGMNTEAFF; CDR3 DNA: TGTGCCAGCAGCGTAGTTTCAGGAATGAACACTGAAGCTTTCTTT
V gene: TRBV9; D gene: TRBD2; clone size: .; CDR3 length: 16; J gene: TRBJ2-5; CDR3 protein: CASSLGLGGLVETQYF; CDR3 DNA: TGTGCCAGCAGCCTAGGATTGGGAGGGCTTGTAGAGACCCAGTACTTC
V gene: TRBV27; D gene: .; clone size: .; CDR3 length: 15; J gene: TRBJ1-5; CDR3 protein: CASSPREGRNQPQHF; CDR3 DNA: TGTGCCAGCAGTCCCCGGGAAGGGCGGAATCAGCCCCAGCATTTT
V gene: TRBV2; D gene: .; clone size: .; CDR3 length: 13; J gene: TRBJ2-2; CDR3 protein: CASARGNTGELFF; CDR3 DNA: TGTGCCAGCGCCAGGGGGAACACCGGGGAGCTGTTTTTT
V gene: TRBV5-4; D gene: TRBD1; clone size: once; CDR3 length: 15; J gene: TRBJ1-4; CDR3 protein: CASSTRTGGFEKLFF; CDR3 DNA: TGTGCCAGCAGCACCCGGACAGGGGGTTTTGAAAAACTGTTTTTT
V gene: TRBV5-4; D gene: .; clone size: .; CDR3 length: 14; J gene: TRBJ2-1; CDR3 protein: CASSLDGPSREQFF; CDR3 DNA: TGTGCCAGCAGCTTGGACGGACCGTCACGGGAGCAGTTCTTC
V gene: TRBV7-9; D gene: .; clone size: few; CDR3 length: 14; J gene: TRBJ2-7; CDR3 protein: CASSSTGQAYEQYF; CDR3 DNA: TGTGCCAGCAGCTCGACGGGACAAGCCTACGAGCAGTACTTC
V gene: TRBV29-1; D gene: .; clone size: .; CDR3 length: 8; J gene: TRBJ2-1; CDR3 protein: CSVPPQFF; CDR3 DNA: TGCAGCGTCCCTCCTCAGTTCTTC
V gene: TRBV2; D gene: .; clone size: once; CDR3 length: 14; J gene: TRBJ1-3; CDR3 protein: CASSAESSGNTIYF; CDR3 DNA: TGTGCCAGCAGTGCGGAGAGCTCTGGAAACACCATATATTTT
V gene: TRBV12-3/TRBV12-4; D gene: .; clone size: .; CDR3 length: 13; J gene: TRBJ2-3; CDR3 protein: CASSGGYTDTQYF; CDR3 DNA: TGTGCCAGCAGCGGGGGCTACACAGATACGCAGTATTTT
V gene: TRBV7-9; D gene: .; clone size: once; CDR3 length: 14; J gene: TRBJ1-1; CDR3 protein: CASSLGYRATEAFF; CDR3 DNA: TGTGCCAGCAGCTTAGGATACAGGGCCACTGAAGCTTTCTTT